This T cell receptor beta chain was observed in a study of cytomegalovirus exposure and HLA in healthy donors. Assay: immunoSEQ multiplex PCR; the TCRdb copy retains only in-frame clones and omits some. This table holds 180,000 or so clones, 84% found once. The V gene's germline CDR1 is LNHNV and CDR2 YYDKDF (reference sequence). Trimming cost V 3 bases and J 5 bases, with 16 bases left between them. The CDR3 sequence is 16 residues long. This clone has only one observation. The roughly 120-subject validation cohort, separate from the roughly 700-subject first cohort, included the donors. Sequencing was done on a sample of PBMCs. This TCR was recovered from a woman between 25 and 40 years old in good health and CMV-seropositive. The chain joins TRBV15 to TRBJ2-2; tentative D call: TRBD1 (5 bases). DNA of the CDR3: TGTGCCACCAGCAGGTCCAGGGATTTGAGAACCGGGGAGCTGTTTTTT. Translating it yields CATSRSRDLRTGELFF.